The 11 T cell receptor beta chains in this list originate from one sample, sequenced in a study of beta chain features in type 1 diabetes. Expressed TCRB transcripts got sequenced, as all isolated RNA was reverse transcribed. Clones were sequenced by immunoSEQ multiplex PCR, and TCRdb holds only the in-frame ones, with some missing. This table holds 900,000 or so clones, roughly 17% found once. The specimen sequenced was naive CD4+ T cells from blood. The source is a woman under 30 in good health.

This clone was counted only a few times. The genes are TRBV7-6 and TRBJ2-7; 7 bases are shared with TRBD2. The CDR3 covers 16 residues. J was trimmed by 7 bases and V by 5 bases; bases with no gene match: 17. Germline values: CDR1 SGHVS, CDR2 FNYEAQ. The CDR3 DNA sequence: TGTGCCAGCAGCCCCCGCTGGGCGGGAGAACTGGGAGAGCAGTACTTC. It yields the protein CASSPRWAGELGEQYF. Combining the CDR3 with reference TRBV7-6 and TRBJ2-7 gives the whole variable domain GAGVSQSPRYKVTKRGQDVALRCDPISGHVSLYWYRQALGQGPEFLTYFNYEAQQDKSGLPNDRFSAERPEGSISTLTIQRTEQRDSAMYRCASSPRWAGELGEQYFGPGTRLTVT.

This clone was seen only a few times. This rearrangement joins TRBV4-3 to TRBJ2-7, with 9 positions matching TRBD2. CDR1 and CDR2 from the germline V gene are LGHNA and YSLEER. J gave up 7 bases and V 1 base, and 8 bases lay outside the gene matches. CDR3 length: 15 residues. CDR3 bases: TGCGCCAGCAGCCAAGGGGCGGGAGGGCCGATAGAGCAGTACTTC. Residues: CASSQGAGGPIEQYF.

This sequence joins TRBV9 and TRBJ2-2; D is perhaps TRBD1 (6 bases). The ends were cut back, 4 bases at V and 5 bases at J, with 15 bases in the middle. The CDR3 runs 15 residues. Germline-derived CDR1 and CDR2 are SGDLS and YYNGEE. DNA for the CDR3: TGTGCCAGCAGCATAAGCCCGCAGGGGACCGGGGAGCTGTTTTTT. Amino acids: CASSISPQGTGELFF.

This clone was seen more than once but under ten times. The chain uses TRBV28 and TRBJ1-1; D remains ambiguous. The germline V gene encodes CDR1 MDHEN and CDR2 SYDVKM. Trimming cost V 6 bases and J 0 bases, with 14 bases left between them. This CDR3 comprises 15 residues. In DNA form, the CDR3 reads TGTGCCAGCAGATTCAGCGGAAGTTTGAACACTGAAGCTTTCTTT. It specifies CASRFSGSLNTEAFF.

This chain connects TRBV5-1 to TRBJ1-1; a possible D gene is TRBD1 (5 bases). This CDR3 comprises 14 residues. V was shortened by 0 bases and J by 9 bases, with 15 bases between the two germline ends. Germline V gene data show CDR1 as SGHRS and CDR2 as YFSETQ. Here the CDR3 DNA reads TGCGCCAGCAGCTTGGGGGTTAGGGAGGGGAAAGCTTTCTTT. This gives the protein CASSLGVREGKAFF.

This clone occurred once. The chain is built from TRBV7-6 and TRBJ1-1; a weak D match, TRBD1 (6 bases). This CDR3 contains 15 residues. The V and J ends lost 0 bases and 1 base respectively, with 9 bases between them. Germline V gene data show CDR1 as SGHVS and CDR2 as FNYEAQ. CDR3 coding DNA: TGTGCCAGCAGCTTAGCTCCGACAGGGAACACTGAAGCTTTCTTT. This codes for CASSLAPTGNTEAFF.

The rearrangement uses TRBV9 and TRBJ1-5; 7 bases map to TRBD1. The J segment lost 4 bases and the V segment lost 0 bases, leaving 22 bases of the junction unmatched. Looked up from germline, CDR1 is SGDLS and CDR2 is YYNGEE. The CDR3 runs 21 residues. CDR3 sequence: CASSVGLRRLGQTFLNQPQHF. The CDR3 coding sequence is TGTGCCAGCAGCGTAGGTTTGAGGCGGCTGGGACAGACTTTTCTGAATCAGCCCCAGCATTTT.

A note on this clone: Lacking the conserved final phenylalanine or tryptophan, this CDR3 likely reflects a read error. The chain has TRBV27 and TRBJ1-1; D unresolved. This CDR3 spans 16 amino acids. Germline V lookup: CDR1 MNHEY, CDR2 SMNVEV (reference sequence). V was shortened by 5 bases and J by 2 bases, with 18 bases between the two germline ends. The DNA of the CDR3 is TGTGCCAGCAGTCCAATCATTACAGTAATCAACACTGAAGCTTTCCTT. This translates into CASSPIITVINTEAFL.

This clone was counted only a few times. CDR3: CASRRQGAEAFF. CDR3 sequence (DNA): TGTGCCAGCAGAAGACAGGGGGCTGAAGCTTTCTTT. The gene calls are TRBV27 and TRBJ1-1; 9 bases are a match to TRBD1. V was pared by 6 bases and J by 6 bases, with 2 bases of the junction left unmatched. The CDR3 runs to 12 residues. The germline V gene has CDR1 MNHEY and CDR2 SMNVEV (reference sequence).

V usage is TRBV10-3 and J usage is TRBJ2-7; D is possibly TRBD1 or TRBD2 (5 bases each). This CDR3 is 13 amino acids long. The V end was cut by 8 bases, the J end by 7 bases, with 18 bases between. CDR1 and CDR2 from the germline V gene are ENHRY and SYGVKD. The CDR3 nucleotides are TGTGCCATCTCCGGGACCTTCCCGGGTGAGCAGTACTTC. It is translated as CAISGTFPGEQYF.

The chain joins TRBV18 to TRBJ2-2, with a tentative D call TRBD2 (5 bases). The CDR3 loop spans 13 amino acids. Trimming took 5 bases from V and 1 from J, leaving 5 bases between them. CDR1 KGHSH and CDR2 LQKENI come from the germline V gene. CDR3 DNA: TGTGCCAGCTCAGGAGGGAACACCGGGGAGCTGTTTTTT. Its protein product is CASSGGNTGELFF.